The 31 T cell receptor beta chains below all came from one sample that was sequenced in a study of control samples from healthy donors and cancer patients. Sequencing was performed with immunoSEQ multiplex PCR; in TCRdb, only in-frame clones are kept and a portion is missing. The sample holds just over 150,000 clones, approximately 96% seen once. Sequencing was done on a sample of blood. The receptors shown here come from a woman in her 40s in good health.

The chain employs TRBV7-2 and TRBJ1-5; D not resolved. This CDR3 has 13 amino acids. Trimming took off 5 bases at V and 4 bases at J, with 9 bases between the two ends. Per the germline V gene, CDR1 is SGHTA and CDR2 is FQGNSA. CDR3 sequence (DNA): TGTGCCAGCAGCCCCGACCAGAATCAGCCCCAGCATTTT. This sequence encodes CASSPDQNQPQHF.

This sequence joins TRBV6-5 and TRBJ2-7, with D maybe TRBD1 (6 bases). Trimming took off 4 bases at V and 9 bases at J, with 13 bases between the two ends. This CDR3 has 12 residues. The V gene's germline CDR1 is MNHEY and CDR2 SVGAGI. CDR3 DNA: TGTGCCAGCAGTTCAGGACAGTCTGGGCAGTACTTC. Its translation: CASSSGQSGQYF.

In this sample, this clone turned up a few times. DNA for the CDR3: TGTGCCAGCAGGAGCGGGGGGTTCTACAATGAGCAGTTCTTC. Residues: CASRSGGFYNEQFF. The V and J genes are TRBV6-5 and TRBJ2-1; 9 bases agree with TRBD2. This CDR3 is built from 14 residues. Losses at the gene ends were 6 bases for V and 3 bases for J; bases not matched to a gene: 3. Germline lookup yields CDR1 MNHEY and CDR2 SVGAGI.

CDR3 bases: TGTGCCAGCAGCCAAGATAAGGGACAGCCACGACGGGAGCAGTACTTC. Translating it yields CASSQDKGQPRREQYF. The rearrangement uses TRBV3-1 (or the pseudogene TRBV3-2) and TRBJ2-7; 7 positions match TRBD1. V was pared by 0 bases and J by 7 bases, with 12 bases of the junction left unmatched. The CDR3 loop spans 16 amino acids. Looked up from germline, CDR1 is LGHDT and CDR2 is YNNKEL (reference sequence).

The rearrangement joins TRBV11-2 to TRBJ1-1; the D gene is possibly TRBD1 (6 bases). The V gene lost 5 bases and the J gene lost 9 bases, with 13 bases spanning the gap. Germline CDR1 and CDR2: SGHAT and FQNNGV. CDR3 length equals 12 residues. The CDR3 here is CASSPNRDKAFF. In nucleotides, the CDR3 is TGTGCCAGCAGCCCGAACCGGGACAAAGCTTTCTTT.

The CDR3 DNA follows: TGTGCCTGGATCAGTAGCCGGGATCGCTCTGGAAACACCATATATTTT. It encodes CAWISSRDRSGNTIYF. V usage is TRBV30 and J usage is TRBJ1-3; D not resolved. The CDR3 runs 16 residues. Between the trimmed V and J ends, which lost 4 bases and 0 bases, there was a span of 16 bases. The V gene's germline CDR1 is GTSNPN and CDR2 SVGIG (reference sequence).

The chain recombines TRBV27 with TRBJ1-2; no reliable D call. The CDR3 consists of 12 residues. CDR1 is MNHEY, CDR2 SMNVEV, per germline (reference sequence). With 8 bases removed from V and 9 bases from J, the gap between germline ends came to 16 bases. The CDR3 sequence is CASSSGSRRYTF. The CDR3, as DNA: TGTGCCAGCTCCAGCGGATCTAGGCGCTACACCTTC.

The gene calls are TRBV24-1 and TRBJ2-2; D is uncertain. CDR1 and CDR2 (germline): KGHDR, SFDVKD. CDR3 size: 13 residues. Trimming removed 5 bases at V and 4 bases at J, with 7 bases between. In nucleotides, the CDR3 is TGTGCCACCAGTGTAACAGCCACCGGGGAGCTGTTTTTT. Protein sequence: CATSVTATGELFF.

The chain joins TRBV6-5 to TRBJ2-7, with TRBD2 as a possible D gene (7 bases). V was pared by 2 bases and J by 2 bases, with 13 bases between. The CDR3 runs to 15 residues. CDR1 and CDR2 from the germline V gene are MNHEY and SVGAGI. CDR3 amino acids: CASSYRRGGTYEQYF. CDR3 in DNA: TGTGCCAGCAGTTACCGGAGGGGGGGGACCTACGAGCAGTACTTC.

This chain connects TRBV5-6 to TRBJ2-7; 8 bases fit TRBD1. This CDR3 has 13 residues. V lost 4 bases, J lost 3 bases, and 3 bases stayed unmatched. Germline CDR1 is SGHDT and CDR2 is YYEEEE. CDR3 loop: CASSRTGLYEQYF. The CDR3 nucleotides are TGTGCCAGCAGCCGGACAGGGCTCTACGAGCAGTACTTC.

This sequence joins TRBV21-1 and TRBJ1-5; the DNA was not used to check the table's D call, TRBD1. TRBV21-1 is shown as a pseudogene. The CDR3 is 20 residues long. The CDR3 sequence is CASSPRDRVEGGHNNQPQHF. CDR3 in DNA: TGTGCCAGCAGCCCCCGTGACAGGGTCGAAGGCGGGCATAACAATCAGCCCCAGCATTTT.

The chain couples TRBV7-9 to TRBJ2-3, with 14 bases fitting TRBD2. CDR1 is SEHNR and CDR2 is FQNEAQ in the germline V gene (reference sequence). The CDR3 length is 17 residues. V was pared by 5 bases and J by 8 bases, with 12 bases of the junction left unmatched. The CDR3 DNA is TGTGCCAGCAGCGATAGCGGGACTAGCGGGGGCTCTGGTACGCAGTATTTT. Amino acid sequence: CASSDSGTSGGSGTQYF.

This chain joins TRBV11-2 and TRBJ1-1, with D unclear. This CDR3 spans 14 amino acids. Trimming removed 3 bases at V and 2 bases at J, with 10 bases between. CDR1 and CDR2 from the germline V gene are SGHAT and FQNNGV. The CDR3 region is CASSLAGANTEAFF. CDR3 coding DNA: TGTGCCAGCAGCTTGGCGGGAGCTAACACTGAAGCTTTCTTT.

The genes are TRBV2 and TRBJ2-2; 8 bases map to TRBD1. Germline CDR1 and CDR2: SNHLY and FYNNEI. The junction had 5 bases not matched to a gene; V was cut back by 7 bases and J by 4 bases. The CDR3 loop spans 14 amino acids. CDR3 sequence reads: CASTDRAPTGELFF. Here the CDR3 DNA reads TGTGCCAGCACGGACAGGGCCCCCACCGGGGAGCTGTTTTTT.

V usage is TRBV13 and J usage is TRBJ1-1; D is unclear. From germline, CDR1 is PRHDT and CDR2 FYEKMQ (reference sequence). This CDR3 is 13 amino acids long. Trimming took off 2 bases at V and 1 base at J, with 5 bases between the two ends. In nucleotides, the CDR3 is TGTGCCAGCAGCTTATCCCGGAACACTGAAGCTTTCTTT. As protein: CASSLSRNTEAFF.

This chain links TRBV5-6 with TRBJ1-2; D uncertain. V lost 5 bases and J lost 4, with 15 bases in between. Germline V gene data show CDR1 as SGHDT and CDR2 as YYEEEE. The CDR3 spans 14 residues. The CDR3 nucleotides are TGTGCCAGCAGGACCATAGAATCGGGCTATGGCTACACCTTC. Translated: CASRTIESGYGYTF.

The chain recombines TRBV9 with TRBJ1-2, with TRBD1 matching 11 bases. The germline CDR1 and CDR2 sequences are SGDLS and YYNGEE. CDR3 size: 15 residues. After removal of 0 bases from V and 9 bases from J, the junction contained 7 bases not matched to a gene. CDR3 region: CASSVGGQGALSYTF. The CDR3 bases are TGTGCCAGCAGCGTAGGCGGACAGGGGGCGCTGAGCTACACCTTC.

This clone was detected once. This chain links TRBV9 with TRBJ2-2; TRBD2 aligns across 14 bases. Germline lookup yields CDR1 SGDLS and CDR2 YYNGEE. The CDR3 extends over 19 amino acids. Trimming removed 4 bases from V and 0 bases from J; junction bases left unmatched: 8. DNA of the CDR3: TGTGCCAGCAGCCATCTATCGACTAGCGGGAGGGCGAACACCGGGGAGCTGTTTTTT. Its protein product is CASSHLSTSGRANTGELFF. The full variable domain, completed using reference TRBV9 and TRBJ2-2, is DSGVTQTPKHLITATGQRVTLRCSPRSGDLSVYWYQQSLDQGLQFLIQYYNGEERAKGNILERFSAQQFPDLHSELNLSSLELGDSALYFCASSHLSTSGRANTGELFFGEGSRLTVL.

The chain combines TRBV30 with TRBJ2-1; D uncertain. This CDR3 comprises 11 residues. Trimming pared 2 bases from V and 9 bases from J, leaving 8 bases between. From germline, CDR1 is GTSNPN and CDR2 SVGIG (reference sequence). In DNA form, the CDR3 reads TGTGCCTGGAGTAAAGATCGTGAGCAGTTCTTC. It specifies CAWSKDREQFF.

J is TRBJ1-5 and V is TRBV19, with 10 bases lining up with TRBD1. The V gene's germline CDR1 is LNHDA and CDR2 SQIVND (reference sequence). V lost 11 bases and J lost 4; bases outside the gene matches: 11. This CDR3 region has 15 residues. The CDR3 spells CAGGLGQGTNQPQHF. The CDR3 nucleotides are TGTGCCGGCGGCCTGGGACAGGGGACAAATCAGCCCCAGCATTTT. The complete variable domain, with remaining parts taken from reference TRBV19 and TRBJ1-5, reads DGGITQSPKYLFRKEGQNVTLSCEQNLNHDAMYWYRQDPGQGLRLIYYSQIVNDFQKGDIAEGYSVSREKKESFPLTVTSAQKNPTAFYLCAGGLGQGTNQPQHFGDGTRLSIL.

This clone was seen more than once but under ten times. This chain uses TRBV7-9 with TRBJ2-7; 8 bases align to TRBD2. This CDR3 has 14 amino acids. With V trimmed by 0 bases and J by 9 bases, 7 bases remained unmatched. Germline V gene lookup returns CDR1 SEHNR and CDR2 FQNEAQ (reference sequence). The CDR3: CASSLAIAGFRQYF. The CDR3 DNA follows: TGTGCCAGCAGCTTAGCTATAGCGGGGTTCCGGCAGTACTTC.

This chain uses TRBV5-1 with TRBJ2-1; 7 nucleotides line up with TRBD2. V shed 3 bases and J 7 bases; nucleotides not matched to a gene: 1. The CDR3 spans 12 residues. The germline V gene encodes CDR1 SGHRS and CDR2 YFSETQ. The CDR3 region is CASSSGGNEQFF. The CDR3 coding sequence is TGCGCCAGCAGCTCCGGGGGGAATGAGCAGTTCTTC.

The V call is TRBV5-5, the J call TRBJ1-4; TRBD1 aligns across 7 bases. The trim removed 3 bases at V and 8 bases at J, leaving 7 bases unmatched. Germline CDR1 reads SGHKS; CDR2 reads YYEKEE (reference sequence). The CDR3 has 14 amino acids. The CDR3 protein is CASSSQGLREKLFF. CDR3 DNA sequence: TGTGCCAGCAGCTCACAGGGGTTGCGAGAAAAACTGTTTTTT.

The chain carries TRBV4-3 and TRBJ2-3, with a weak D call TRBD2 (5 bases). Germline values: CDR1 LGHNA, CDR2 YSLEER. The CDR3 loop spans 16 amino acids. V lost 0 bases and J lost 1, with 11 bases in between. CDR3: CASSQDPWRGTDTQYF. The CDR3 DNA reads as TGCGCCAGCAGCCAAGATCCTTGGCGGGGCACAGATACGCAGTATTTT.

The chain recombines TRBV3-1 (or the pseudogene TRBV3-2) with TRBJ2-1; 9 nucleotides line up with TRBD2. Germline-derived CDR1 and CDR2 are LGHDT and YNNKEL (reference sequence). The V segment lost 3 bases and the J segment 3 bases; nucleotides outside the gene matches: 3. The CDR3 runs 15 residues. The CDR3 DNA sequence: TGTGCCAGCAGCCACCCTAGCGGGATCTACAATGAGCAGTTCTTC. It encodes CASSHPSGIYNEQFF.

This rearrangement joins TRBV7-8 to TRBJ2-1, with D possibly matching TRBD1 (5 bases). Germline V gene data show CDR1 as SGHVS and CDR2 as FQNEAQ. Trimming shortened V by 1 base and J by 5 bases, and 15 bases separated the two germline ends. This CDR3 comprises 16 residues. The CDR3 DNA sequence: TGTGCCAGCAGCTTAGACCGCAGGGCCTTGCACAATGAGCAGTTCTTC. Translated: CASSLDRRALHNEQFF.

The V call is TRBV19, the J call TRBJ1-5; 9 nucleotides align to TRBD1. CDR1 LNHDA and CDR2 SQIVND come from the germline V gene (reference sequence). The CDR3 covers 15 residues. V shed 1 base, J shed 6 bases, and the junction held 4 bases outside the gene matches. DNA of the CDR3: TGTGCCAGTAGTATAGCCGGGACAGGGTTTCAGCCCCAGCATTTT. It translates to CASSIAGTGFQPQHF.

This chain connects TRBV6-1 to TRBJ2-7; D may be TRBD1 (5 bases). V lost 1 base to trimming and J lost 2 bases, with 12 bases between them. The CDR3 spans 15 residues. Per the germline V gene, CDR1 is MNHNS and CDR2 is SASEGT. Here the CDR3 reads CASSEGLGVAYEQYF. In DNA form, the CDR3 reads TGTGCCAGCAGTGAAGGTTTAGGGGTCGCCTACGAGCAGTACTTC.

The V and J genes are TRBV6-2 or TRBV6-3 and TRBJ2-1, with 7 bases lining up with TRBD2. Unmatched junction bases numbered 12, after V lost 2 bases and J lost 2 bases. Per germline, CDR1 MNHEY and CDR2 SVGEGT. This CDR3 comprises 18 residues. The CDR3 reads CASSYDPLASGTYNEQFF. Here the CDR3 DNA reads TGTGCCAGCAGTTACGATCCCCTAGCTAGCGGAACCTACAATGAGCAGTTCTTC.

The chain uses TRBV2 and TRBJ2-7, with 7 bases identical to TRBD1. Germline assignment: CDR1 SNHLY and CDR2 FYNNEI. The CDR3 is 12 residues long. Trimming at V came to 7 bases and at J to 4 bases, leaving 4 bases not matched to a gene. CDR3 nucleotides: TGTGCCAGCATAGGGGGCCGATACGAGCAGTACTTC. Encoded protein: CASIGGRYEQYF.

This chain links TRBV4-1 with TRBJ2-1, with 10 bases aligning to TRBD1. With V trimmed by 1 base and J by 8 bases, 2 bases remained unmatched. Germline-derived CDR1 and CDR2 are MGHRA and YSYEKL. The CDR3 loop spans 14 amino acids. CDR3 residues: CASSQGQGAYEQFF. CDR3 DNA sequence: TGCGCCAGCAGCCAAGGACAGGGGGCCTATGAGCAGTTCTTC.